This T cell receptor (beta chain) was sequenced in a study of regulatory T cells in long-lasting Graves disease. Construction of the TCR beta libraries employed iRepertoire HTBI primers in conjunction with Arm-PCR of CDR3 regions. In TCRdb, the multiplex PCR reads were re-called with MiXCR into one record per CDR3 protein. Among roughly 560,000 distinct CDR3 sequences listed, approximately 12% were seen once. Time point defined: newly diagnosed GD, antithyroid drugs for less than 3 months. With RNA extracted from PBMCs as input, the TCR library was made. The V segment lost 4 bases and the J segment 5 bases; nucleotides outside the gene matches: 5. The CDR3 runs to 15 residues. Looked up from germline, CDR1 is SGHTA and CDR2 is FQGNSA. In addition, the sample was reused for a study of T cells in Graves' hyperthyroidism and ophthalmopathy. From that study: First-round RT-PCR targeting the TCR CDR3 was performed with the HTBI primer set. Most thyroid clonotypes that were expanded above 0.001 also turned up in blood.

The specimen comprised peripheral blood mononuclear cells (PBMCs), sampled at new diagnosis, from a patient treated with antithyroid drugs. This TCR came from a woman in her twenties or thirties with Graves disease. The chain uses TRBV7-2 and TRBJ2-7, with TRBD2 matching over 13 bases. The CDR3 coding sequence is TGTGCCAGCAGCTGGACTAGCGGGAGTTCAAACGAGCAGTACTTC. Protein product: CASSWTSGSSNEQYF. The complete variable domain, with remaining parts taken from reference TRBV7-2 and TRBJ2-7, reads GAGVSQSPSNKVTEKGKDVELRCDPISGHTALYWYRQSLGQGLEFLIYFQGNSAPDKSGLPSDRFSAERTGGSVSTLTIQRTQQEDSAVYLCASSWTSGSSNEQYFGPGTRLTVT.